This TCR beta chain is from a study of T cells in Graves' hyperthyroidism and ophthalmopathy. This clonotype came up many times. TCR beta CDR3 regions were amplified from RNA transcripts. TCR CDR3 regions were first amplified by RT-PCR with HTBI primers. TCRdb reprocessed the multiplex PCR reads with MiXCR, giving one entry per CDR3 protein. This table holds about 380,000 distinct CDR3 sequences, around 13% found once. Each patient was aged 18 to 65 and had newly diagnosed hyperthyroidism of under 2 months' duration. Each diagnosis drew on symptoms, thyroxine, TRAb, thyroid ultrasound and orbital computed tomography findings. The sequence was obtained from a woman in her sixties with Graves' hyperthyroidism. The sequenced sample was blood.

This CDR3 is CASSQGEWASTTYEQYF. CDR3 in DNA: TGCGCCAGCAGCCAAGGAGAGTGGGCCTCCACGACCTACGAGCAGTACTTC. This chain connects TRBV4-1 to TRBJ2-7; D is undetermined. V was pared by 1 base and J by 2 bases, with 18 bases between. CDR1 and CDR2 (germline): MGHRA, YSYEKL. This CDR3 region has 17 residues.